One sample yielded the 28 T cell receptor beta chains listed below, sequenced in a study of blood T cell repertoires in COVID-19. TCRdb keeps only in-frame clones here, not all; method: immunoSEQ multiplex PCR. The top ten hold over 5.5% of the sample, which has about 130,000 clones, roughly four fifths seen once. Sequencing was performed on peripheral blood. Receptors were obtained from a man of 80 years or more with COVID-19, enrolled during active disease.

In this sample, this clone turned up a few times. V is TRBV6-5 and J is TRBJ1-2; 7 nucleotides match TRBD1. Trimming cost V 5 bases and J 8 bases; bases outside gene matches: 11. The CDR3 consists of 14 residues. In germline, CDR1 is MNHEY, CDR2 SVGAGI. Here the CDR3 DNA reads TGTGCCAGCAGTCCTCCCGGGACAGCTATCGGCTACACCTTC. Translation: CASSPPGTAIGYTF.

The CDR3 region is CASRGTQGEQFF. The CDR3 DNA is TGTGCCAGCAGGGGGACTCAGGGAGAGCAGTTCTTC. V gene TRBV7-2 combines with J gene TRBJ2-1; weak D call: TRBD2 (6 bases). Germline values: CDR1 SGHTA, CDR2 FQGNSA. V was shortened by 6 bases and J by 10 bases, with 13 bases between the two germline ends. The CDR3 has 12 amino acids.

V usage is TRBV27 and J usage is TRBJ2-7; D is perhaps TRBD2 (5 bases). Germline V gene lookup returns CDR1 MNHEY and CDR2 SMNVEV (reference sequence). CDR3 size: 13 residues. Trimming stripped 3 bases from V and 1 base from J, with 7 bases between. CDR3 DNA sequence: TGTGCCAGCAGTTTTTCGGGGTCCTACGAGCAGTACTTC. This translates into CASSFSGSYEQYF.

The rearrangement links TRBV11-2 to TRBJ1-3; 8 bases are shared with TRBD1. The V segment lost 1 base and the J segment 12 bases; nucleotides outside the gene matches: 2. The CDR3 totals 12 residues. The V gene's germline CDR1 is SGHAT and CDR2 FQNNGV. CDR3: CASSLADRGIYF. The CDR3 DNA follows: TGTGCCAGCAGCTTAGCCGACAGGGGCATATATTTT. Based on the CDR3 plus reference TRBV11-2 and TRBJ1-3, the full variable domain is EAGVAQSPRYKIIEKRQSVAFWCNPISGHATLYWYQQILGQGPKLLIQFQNNGVVDDSQLPKDRFSAERLKGVDSTLKIQPAKLEDSAVYLCASSLADRGIYFGEGSWLTVV.

The V and J genes are TRBV12-3 or TRBV12-4 and TRBJ1-5; a possible D gene is TRBD1 (5 bases). This CDR3 contains 12 residues. V lost 5 bases and J 6 bases, leaving 8 bases between the germline ends. The CDR3 here is CASSQGGQPQHF. CDR3 bases: TGTGCCAGCAGTCAGGGAGGTCAGCCCCAGCATTTT.

There are many counts of this clone. This chain links TRBV6-5 with TRBJ1-2, with 10 bases lining up with TRBD1. V lost 4 bases to trimming and J lost 4 bases; unmatched junction nucleotides: 6. The germline V gene encodes CDR1 MNHEY and CDR2 SVGAGI. This CDR3 has 15 residues. CDR3 sequence reads: CASSSSRDRGYGYTF. The CDR3 DNA is TGTGCCAGCAGTTCCTCCCGGGACAGGGGCTATGGCTACACCTTC.

This rearrangement joins TRBV28 to TRBJ2-7; the match to TRBD2 covers 9 bases. J lost 0 bases, V lost 10 bases, and 4 bases had no gene match. The CDR3 is made up of 13 amino acids. The germline V gene encodes CDR1 MDHEN and CDR2 SYDVKM. The CDR3 DNA is TGTGCCACCCGAGCGGGAGGCTCCTACGAGCAGTACTTC. It yields the protein CATRAGGSYEQYF. The full variable domain, rest sourced from reference TRBV28 and TRBJ2-7, is DVKVTQSSRYLVKRTGEKVFLECVQDMDHENMFWYRQDPGLGLRLIYFSYDVKMKEKGDIPEGYSVSREKKERFSLILESASTNQTSMYLCATRAGGSYEQYFGPGTRLTVT.

The chain is built from TRBV2 and TRBJ1-2, with TRBD1 identical over 8 bases. Per germline, CDR1 SNHLY and CDR2 FYNNEI. Trimming at V came to 6 bases and at J to 1 base, leaving 13 bases not matched to a gene. The CDR3 contains 17 residues. CDR3 sequence: CASSGILGQGGNYGYTF. The CDR3 DNA reads TGTGCCAGCAGCGGAATCCTCGGACAGGGCGGTAACTATGGCTACACCTTC.

J is TRBJ1-6 and V is TRBV5-1; 8 bases are a match to TRBD1. The CDR3 length is 17 residues. Looked up from germline, CDR1 is SGHRS and CDR2 is YFSETQ. The junction had 5 bases not matched to a gene; V was cut back by 0 bases and J by 3 bases. This CDR3 reads CASSLGGQANYNSPLHF. The CDR3 region has the DNA TGCGCCAGCAGCTTGGGGGGACAGGCCAACTATAATTCACCCCTCCACTTT.

This clone was counted a few times. The V and J genes are TRBV28 and TRBJ1-4, with 7 bases lining up with TRBD1. CDR3 length: 15 amino acids. Trimming removed 5 bases from V and 0 bases from J; junction bases left unmatched: 3. Germline V gene sequence: CDR1 MDHEN, CDR2 SYDVKM. This CDR3 is CASSPQGATNEKLFF. The CDR3 DNA reads TGTGCCAGCAGTCCTCAGGGGGCAACTAATGAAAAACTGTTTTTT.

This rearrangement joins TRBV5-6 to TRBJ1-5; D is perhaps TRBD1 (5 bases). The germline V gene has CDR1 SGHDT and CDR2 YYEEEE. This CDR3 is built from 14 residues. The V gene lost 2 bases and the J gene lost 6 bases, with 12 bases spanning the gap. The CDR3 DNA follows: TGTGCCAGCAGCTTCTCAGGGTACAGTCAGCCCCAGCATTTT. Translating it yields CASSFSGYSQPQHF. Full variable domain (rest looked up from reference TRBV5-6 and TRBJ1-5): DAGVTQSPTHLIKTRGQQVTLRCSPKSGHDTVSWYQQALGQGPQFIFQYYEEEERQRGNFPDRFSGHQFPNYSSELNVNALLLGDSALYLCASSFSGYSQPQHFGDGTRLSIL.

The CDR3 reads CASSLGFAAGEKLFF. The CDR3 DNA sequence: TGTGCCAGCAGCTTAGGGTTCGCGGCAGGGGAAAAACTGTTTTTT. V and J are TRBV7-9 and TRBJ1-4, with D perhaps matching TRBD1 (5 bases). With 1 base removed from V and 8 bases from J, the gap between germline ends came to 14 bases. Germline CDR1 reads SEHNR; CDR2 reads FQNEAQ (reference sequence). The CDR3 consists of 15 residues.

Here the CDR3 DNA reads TGCGCCAGCAGCTTGGGCGGGGACCAAGAGACCCAGTACTTC. Amino acid sequence: CASSLGGDQETQYF. The chain joins TRBV5-1 to TRBJ2-5, with TRBD2 as a possible D gene (6 bases). The CDR3 loop spans 14 amino acids. V dropped 0 bases and J dropped 0 bases, with 6 bases sitting between them. CDR1 and CDR2 (germline): SGHRS, YFSETQ.

This chain uses TRBV6-2 or TRBV6-3 with TRBJ2-2, with D perhaps TRBD1 (6 bases). V was shortened by 6 bases and J by 7 bases, with 21 bases between the two germline ends. Germline CDR1 MNHEY, CDR2 SVGEGT. There are 16 residues in the CDR3. The DNA for the CDR3 is TGTGCCAGCAGCGATTTGTACACACAGGGCGTCGGGGAGCTGTTTTTT. This codes for CASSDLYTQGVGELFF.

This clone turned up a few times. The chain employs TRBV18 and TRBJ2-5; D is possibly TRBD1 (6 bases). Germline V gene sequence: CDR1 KGHSH, CDR2 LQKENI. Trimming took 0 bases from V and 9 from J, leaving 14 bases between them. The CDR3 length is 14 residues. This CDR3 reads CASSPPAGARSQYF. DNA for the CDR3: TGTGCCAGCTCACCACCGGCAGGGGCGCGATCCCAGTACTTC.

V is TRBV12-3 or TRBV12-4 and J is TRBJ2-7; D gene unclear. Trimming took off 6 bases at V and 3 bases at J, with 12 bases between the two ends. This CDR3 has 13 residues. This CDR3 reads CASSTNVGYEQYF. The CDR3 region has the DNA TGTGCCAGCAGCACAAACGTTGGCTACGAGCAGTACTTC.

V and J are TRBV5-1 and TRBJ2-1; D ambiguous. Germline CDR1 reads SGHRS; CDR2 reads YFSETQ. This CDR3 has 12 amino acids. The ends were cut back, 0 bases at V and 6 bases at J, with 4 bases in the middle. CDR3 coding DNA: TGCGCCAGCAGCTTGGACGGCAATGAGCAGTTCTTC. Translated: CASSLDGNEQFF. Looking up the rest from reference TRBV5-1 and TRBJ2-1 gives the full variable domain: KAGVTQTPRYLIKTRGQQVTLSCSPISGHRSVSWYQQTPGQGLQFLFEYFSETQRNKGNFPGRFSGRQFSNSRSEMNVSTLELGDSALYLCASSLDGNEQFFGPGTRLTVL.

The genes are TRBV6-5 and TRBJ2-7, with a tentative D call TRBD1 (8 bases). This CDR3 has 13 residues. Germline assignment: CDR1 MNHEY and CDR2 SVGAGI. Deletions cut 10 bases from V and 6 bases from J, with 19 bases between. CDR3 amino acids: CATNRGGGGEQYF. CDR3 nucleotide sequence: TGTGCCACCAACAGGGGGGGTGGAGGCGAGCAGTACTTC.

This clone was recorded only once. The chain uses TRBV9 and TRBJ2-7; 8 nucleotides match TRBD1. The CDR3 sequence is 15 residues long. After removal of 0 bases from V and 2 bases from J, the junction contained 4 bases not matched to a gene. Germline CDR1 and CDR2: SGDLS and YYNGEE. The DNA for the CDR3 is TGTGCCAGCAGCGTAGGGACAGGGCCCCCCTACGAGCAGTACTTC. Its translation is CASSVGTGPPYEQYF.

The V call is TRBV5-1, the J call TRBJ2-1, with 7 positions matching TRBD2. There are 14 residues in the CDR3. Losses at the gene ends were 4 bases for V and 9 bases for J; bases not matched to a gene: 10. Germline CDR1 is SGHRS and CDR2 is YFSETQ. The CDR3 DNA reads TGCGCCAGCAGCCCCCGCGGGGGTCCCAGTGAGCAGTTCTTC. The encoded protein is CASSPRGGPSEQFF.

This clone showed up just a few times. The chain is built from TRBV18 and TRBJ1-4; the D is unclear. V lost 4 bases, J lost 8 bases, and 17 bases lay in between. CDR1 is KGHSH, CDR2 LQKENI, per germline. This CDR3 has 15 residues. The CDR3 here is CASSRLGLEGEKLFF. CDR3 in DNA: TGTGCCAGCTCACGACTGGGGTTGGAGGGCGAAAAACTGTTTTTT.

The chain uses TRBV5-1 and TRBJ2-3; 8 bases agree with TRBD1. CDR1 is SGHRS and CDR2 is YFSETQ in the germline V gene. J was trimmed by 2 bases and V by 0 bases; bases with no gene match: 5. The CDR3 is 16 residues long. This CDR3 is CASSLGQGAPTDTQYF. CDR3 DNA sequence: TGCGCCAGCAGCTTGGGTCAGGGGGCCCCCACAGATACGCAGTATTTT. The whole variable domain, remainder taken from reference TRBV5-1 and TRBJ2-3, is KAGVTQTPRYLIKTRGQQVTLSCSPISGHRSVSWYQQTPGQGLQFLFEYFSETQRNKGNFPGRFSGRQFSNSRSEMNVSTLELGDSALYLCASSLGQGAPTDTQYFGPGTRLTVL.

This clone was detected only once. V is TRBV11-3 and J is TRBJ2-3, with TRBD2 matching 10 bases. V was clipped by 6 bases and J by 4 bases; unmatched bases: 7. Germline V CDR1 and CDR2: SGHNT, YENEEA. This CDR3 contains 15 residues. In DNA form, the CDR3 reads TGTGCCAGCAGTGTGACTAGCGGGTTGGCAGATACGCAGTATTTT. Its translation: CASSVTSGLADTQYF.

In this sample, this clone turned up a few times. The CDR3 DNA sequence: TGTGCCAGCAGTTACGGGACAGGGGGGGAAGTCTACGAGCAGTACTTC. The encoded protein is CASSYGTGGEVYEQYF. The gene calls are TRBV6-5 and TRBJ2-7; TRBD1 aligns across 11 bases. V lost 2 bases, J lost 3 bases, and 6 bases stayed unmatched. CDR3 length: 16 residues. CDR1 MNHEY and CDR2 SVGAGI come from the germline V gene.

This chain uses TRBV7-9 with TRBJ2-7, with TRBD2 matching 12 bases. This CDR3 spans 16 amino acids. CDR1 SEHNR and CDR2 FQNEAQ come from the germline V gene (reference sequence). V trimming: 5 bases; J trimming: 5 bases; junction bases outside the gene matches: 10. The CDR3 region has the DNA TGTGCCAGCAGCCCACCGAGGACTAGCGGGACAAACGAGCAGTACTTC. Encoded protein: CASSPPRTSGTNEQYF.

The rearrangement links TRBV5-1 to TRBJ2-5, with a tentative D call TRBD2 (5 bases). Trimming cost V 1 base and J 2 bases, with 15 bases left between them. The CDR3 is made up of 16 amino acids. Germline V gives CDR1 SGHRS, CDR2 YFSETQ. The CDR3 DNA sequence: TGCGCCAGCAGCTTGAAGGGAGCGGAACCACAAGAGACCCAGTACTTC. Translated, it gives CASSLKGAEPQETQYF.

The chain combines TRBV6-2 or TRBV6-3 with TRBJ2-7; 14 nucleotides line up with TRBD2. There are 16 residues in the CDR3. Germline CDR1 reads MNHEY; CDR2 reads SVGEGT. The V and J ends lost 5 bases and 6 bases, in that order; junction bases with no gene match: 9. As DNA, the CDR3 is TGTGCCAGCAGTCTACCGACTAGCGGGAGGGCAGGCGAGCAGTACTTC. It encodes CASSLPTSGRAGEQYF.

In this sample, this clone turned up many times. The gene calls are TRBV6-2 or TRBV6-3 and TRBJ2-3, with a weak D call TRBD2 (6 bases). This CDR3 comprises 16 residues. Germline assignment: CDR1 MNHEY and CDR2 SVGEGT. V lost 3 bases and J lost 2, with 15 bases in between. The CDR3 nucleotides read TGTGCCAGCAGTTATGAGGCCTCGGGGGTCACAGATACGCAGTATTTT. This gives the protein CASSYEASGVTDTQYF.